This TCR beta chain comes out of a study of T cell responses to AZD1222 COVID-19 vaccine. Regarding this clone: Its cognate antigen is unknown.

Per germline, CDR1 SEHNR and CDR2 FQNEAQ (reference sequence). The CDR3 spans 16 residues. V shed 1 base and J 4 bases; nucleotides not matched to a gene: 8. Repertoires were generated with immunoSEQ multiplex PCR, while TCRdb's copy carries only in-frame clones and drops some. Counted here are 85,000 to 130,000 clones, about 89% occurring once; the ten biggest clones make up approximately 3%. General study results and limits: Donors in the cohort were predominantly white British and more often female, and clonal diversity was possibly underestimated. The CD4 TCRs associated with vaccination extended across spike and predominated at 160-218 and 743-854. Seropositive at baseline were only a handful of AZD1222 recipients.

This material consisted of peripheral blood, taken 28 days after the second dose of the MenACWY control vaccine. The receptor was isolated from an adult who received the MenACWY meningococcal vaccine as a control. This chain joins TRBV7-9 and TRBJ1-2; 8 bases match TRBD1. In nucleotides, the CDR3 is TGTGCCAGCAGCTTAGGCCTTGACAGGGGAGGCTATGGCTACACCTTC. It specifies CASSLGLDRGGYGYTF.